A selection of T cell receptor beta chains follows, all from one sample in a study of shared T cell receptors in the human thymus. Profiled with immunoSEQ multiplex PCR; TCRdb holds only in-frame clones, not every one. The sample has hundreds of thousands of clones; around 87% are singletons. The same data also contributed to another study, on human thymus T cells.

Sequencing input: thymocytes. Receptors were obtained from a boy younger than two with a congenital heart defect. The CDR3 runs from the conserved cysteine through the conserved F or W. Each record gives: CDR3 protein, CDR3 DNA, D gene, J gene, V gene, clone size. D genes are given only for firm matches. Clone size appears in some rows only: once, few, many, or a class for an expanded clone.

cdr3_aa: CASKKQGAGETQYF
cdr3_nt: TGTGCCAGCAAAAAACAGGGGGCTGGAGAGACCCAGTACTTC
d_call: TRBD1
j_call: TRBJ2-5
v_call: TRBV6-1
clone_size: .

cdr3_aa: CASSSEGPTNQPQHF
cdr3_nt: TGTGCCAGCAGTTCGGAGGGACCGACTAATCAGCCCCAGCATTTT
d_call: .
j_call: TRBJ1-5
v_call: TRBV27
clone_size: .

cdr3_aa: CASSIVTSGSGYPYEQYF
cdr3_nt: TGTGCCAGTAGTATCGTGACTAGCGGGAGTGGATACCCCTACGAGCAGTACTTC
d_call: TRBD2
j_call: TRBJ2-7
v_call: TRBV19
clone_size: .

cdr3_aa: CASSPRDRGRAPYEQYF
cdr3_nt: TGTGCCAGCAGTCCTCGGGACAGGGGGCGGGCTCCCTACGAGCAGTACTTC
d_call: TRBD1
j_call: TRBJ2-7
v_call: TRBV27
clone_size: .

cdr3_aa: CASSPQQVNTWTNEKLFF
cdr3_nt: TGTGCCAGCAGCCCACAACAGGTCAATACTTGGACTAATGAAAAACTGTTTTTT
d_call: .
j_call: TRBJ1-4
v_call: TRBV7-2
clone_size: .

cdr3_aa: CSVVGTGKVGLNTEAFF
cdr3_nt: TGCAGCGTTGTCGGGACAGGGAAGGTCGGACTGAACACTGAAGCTTTCTTT
d_call: TRBD1
j_call: TRBJ1-1
v_call: TRBV29-1
clone_size: .

cdr3_aa: CASSPTSLEETQYF
cdr3_nt: TGTGCCAGCAGTCCTACCTCTTTGGAGGAGACCCAGTACTTC
d_call: .
j_call: TRBJ2-5
v_call: TRBV6-6
clone_size: .

cdr3_aa: CASSLKPPTGQFF
cdr3_nt: TGTGCCAGCAGCTTGAAACCACCGACGGGGCAGTTCTTC
d_call: .
j_call: TRBJ2-1
v_call: TRBV5-5
clone_size: .

cdr3_aa: CASIPPSPLRAGKFF
cdr3_nt: TGTGCCAGCATTCCACCCTCACCCCTTCGGGCGGGCAAGTTCTTT
d_call: .
j_call: TRBJ1-1
v_call: TRBV6-1
clone_size: once

cdr3_aa: CASGQTSGRTDTQYF
cdr3_nt: TGTGCTAGTGGACAGACTAGCGGGAGGACAGATACGCAGTATTTT
d_call: TRBD2
j_call: TRBJ2-3
v_call: TRBV12-5
clone_size: .

cdr3_aa: CATRFGYGYTF
cdr3_nt: TGTGCCACCAGGTTCGGTTATGGCTACACCTTC
d_call: .
j_call: TRBJ1-2
v_call: TRBV15
clone_size: .

cdr3_aa: CASRTYPRREYSSYEQYF
cdr3_nt: TGCGCCAGCAGGACGTACCCGAGGCGGGAGTATAGCTCCTACGAGCAGTACTTC
d_call: TRBD2
j_call: TRBJ2-7
v_call: TRBV23-1
clone_size: .

cdr3_aa: CATSKKTSGSQTQYF
cdr3_nt: TGTGCCACCAGCAAAAAGACTAGCGGGAGTCAGACCCAGTACTTC
d_call: TRBD2
j_call: TRBJ2-5
v_call: TRBV15
clone_size: .

cdr3_aa: CASSQDKYEQYF
cdr3_nt: TGCGCCAGCAGCCAAGATAAATACGAGCAGTACTTC
d_call: .
j_call: TRBJ2-7
v_call: TRBV4-1
clone_size: .

cdr3_aa: CASSLQGAEKTNEQFF
cdr3_nt: TGTGCCAGCAGCTTACAAGGGGCGGAGAAAACCAATGAGCAGTTCTTC
d_call: .
j_call: TRBJ2-1
v_call: TRBV7-2
clone_size: .

cdr3_aa: CATSRVSARSPGTAYPGGTGELFF
cdr3_nt: TGTGCCACCAGCAGAGTGTCCGCTCGCAGCCCCGGGACAGCGTACCCTGGTGGGACCGGGGAGCTGTTTTTT
d_call: TRBD1
j_call: TRBJ2-2
v_call: TRBV15
clone_size: .

cdr3_aa: CASSFSLRDEKLFF
cdr3_nt: TGTGCCAGCAGTTTTAGTCTACGGGATGAAAAACTGTTTTTT
d_call: .
j_call: TRBJ1-4
v_call: TRBV27
clone_size: .

cdr3_aa: CASRLNRRGGYNEQFF
cdr3_nt: TGTGCCAGCAGGCTGAACCGGAGAGGTGGGTACAATGAGCAGTTCTTC
d_call: .
j_call: TRBJ2-1
v_call: TRBV5-6
clone_size: .

cdr3_aa: CASSPRGSGTKNIQYF
cdr3_nt: TGTGCCAGCAGCCCCAGGGGTAGCGGGACCAAAAACATTCAGTACTTC
d_call: TRBD2
j_call: TRBJ2-4
v_call: TRBV11-1
clone_size: .

cdr3_aa: CASSLDRGRQETQYF
cdr3_nt: TGTGCCAGCAGCTTAGACAGGGGTCGCCAAGAGACCCAGTACTTC
d_call: TRBD1
j_call: TRBJ2-5
v_call: TRBV7-9
clone_size: .

cdr3_aa: CASSSLAGEVETQYF
cdr3_nt: TGTGCCAGTAGTAGTTTAGCGGGAGAAGTAGAGACCCAGTACTTC
d_call: TRBD2
j_call: TRBJ2-5
v_call: TRBV19
clone_size: .

cdr3_aa: CATRWSSGSPYNEQFF
cdr3_nt: TGTGCCACTAGATGGTCTAGCGGGAGTCCCTACAATGAGCAGTTCTTC
d_call: TRBD2
j_call: TRBJ2-1
v_call: TRBV19
clone_size: .

cdr3_aa: CASSLGDRVYEQYF
cdr3_nt: TGTGCCAGCAGCTTGGGCGACAGGGTCTACGAGCAGTACTTC
d_call: TRBD1
j_call: TRBJ2-7
v_call: TRBV7-9
clone_size: .

cdr3_aa: CATTQDRGTSGRGAGELFF
cdr3_nt: TGTGCCACTACCCAGGATCGCGGGACTAGCGGGAGGGGCGCCGGGGAGCTGTTTTTT
d_call: TRBD2
j_call: TRBJ2-2
v_call: TRBV27
clone_size: once

cdr3_aa: CASSPADERESREQYF
cdr3_nt: TGTGCCAGCAGCCCAGCTGATGAGCGGGAGTCGCGAGAGCAGTACTTC
d_call: TRBD2
j_call: TRBJ2-7
v_call: TRBV11-2
clone_size: .

cdr3_aa: CASSFTSDTDTQYF
cdr3_nt: TGTGCCAGCAGCTTTACTAGCGACACAGATACGCAGTATTTT
d_call: TRBD2
j_call: TRBJ2-3
v_call: TRBV5-4
clone_size: once

cdr3_aa: CASSPDRETQYF
cdr3_nt: TGCGCCAGCAGCCCCGATAGAGAGACCCAGTACTTC
d_call: .
j_call: TRBJ2-5
v_call: TRBV5-1
clone_size: .

cdr3_aa: CASSRTEDGYTF
cdr3_nt: TGTGCCAGCAGCCGAACGGAGGATGGCTACACCTTC
d_call: .
j_call: TRBJ1-2
v_call: TRBV5-5
clone_size: few

cdr3_aa: CASSVRQATPYEQYF
cdr3_nt: TGTGCCAGCAGCGTACGACAGGCGACACCCTACGAGCAGTACTTC
d_call: .
j_call: TRBJ2-7
v_call: TRBV7-2
clone_size: .

cdr3_aa: CASSERRGRFIQYF
cdr3_nt: TGTGCCAGCAGTGAAAGGAGAGGGAGGTTCATTCAGTACTTC
d_call: .
j_call: TRBJ2-4
v_call: TRBV6-1
clone_size: .

cdr3_aa: CASHRDRGRGETQYF
cdr3_nt: TGTGCCAGCCACCGGGACAGGGGGCGCGGTGAGACCCAGTACTTC
d_call: TRBD1
j_call: TRBJ2-5
v_call: TRBV2
clone_size: .

cdr3_aa: CASSLDLRGPNQNQPQHF
cdr3_nt: TGTGCCAGCAGCTTAGATCTCAGGGGGCCCAACCAAAATCAGCCCCAGCATTTT
d_call: TRBD1
j_call: TRBJ1-5
v_call: TRBV11-2
clone_size: .

cdr3_aa: CASSQDRKHEQYF
cdr3_nt: TGTGCCAGCAGCCAAGACAGGAAACACGAGCAGTACTTC
d_call: .
j_call: TRBJ2-7
v_call: TRBV14
clone_size: .

cdr3_aa: CASSLGQGFGQPQHF
cdr3_nt: TGTGCCAGTAGTTTGGGACAAGGCTTCGGTCAGCCCCAGCATTTT
d_call: .
j_call: TRBJ1-5
v_call: TRBV19
clone_size: .

cdr3_aa: CANRGRGRDKNIQYF
cdr3_nt: TGTGCCAACCGGGGTAGGGGGAGGGACAAAAACATTCAGTACTTC
d_call: .
j_call: TRBJ2-4
v_call: TRBV6-6
clone_size: once

cdr3_aa: CASSAGQGTNTGELFF
cdr3_nt: TGTGCCAGCAGTGCCGGACAGGGGACGAACACCGGGGAGCTGTTTTTT
d_call: TRBD1
j_call: TRBJ2-2
v_call: TRBV28
clone_size: .

cdr3_aa: CASSQASDPGVPPHNEQFF
cdr3_nt: TGTGCCAGCAGCCAAGCAAGCGATCCGGGAGTTCCTCCTCACAATGAGCAGTTCTTC
d_call: .
j_call: TRBJ2-1
v_call: TRBV4-2
clone_size: .

cdr3_aa: CASSLLSVSSYEQYF
cdr3_nt: TGTGCCAGCAGCTTGCTTTCAGTAAGCTCCTACGAGCAGTACTTC
d_call: .
j_call: TRBJ2-7
v_call: TRBV5-4
clone_size: .

cdr3_aa: CASSPVIGTDYRGAPYEQYF
cdr3_nt: TGTGCCAGCAGCCCCGTTATCGGGACGGACTACCGGGGGGCCCCCTACGAGCAGTACTTC
d_call: .
j_call: TRBJ2-7
v_call: TRBV28
clone_size: .

cdr3_aa: CASSPDRINYEQYF
cdr3_nt: TGTGCCAGCTCCCCAGACAGAATAAACTACGAGCAGTACTTC
d_call: .
j_call: TRBJ2-7
v_call: TRBV27
clone_size: .

cdr3_aa: CASSLERVRCTDTQYF
cdr3_nt: TGCGCCAGCAGCTTGGAGAGGGTGCGGTGCACAGATACGCAGTATTTT
d_call: .
j_call: TRBJ2-3
v_call: TRBV5-1
clone_size: .

cdr3_aa: CASSYGEGSGGEQFF
cdr3_nt: TGTGCCAGCAGCTACGGCGAGGGGTCCGGGGGTGAGCAGTTCTTC
d_call: .
j_call: TRBJ2-1
v_call: TRBV5-6
clone_size: .

cdr3_aa: CASSQEVAVDEQYF
cdr3_nt: TGCGCCAGCAGCCAAGAAGTAGCGGTTGACGAGCAGTACTTC
d_call: .
j_call: TRBJ2-7
v_call: TRBV4-1
clone_size: .

cdr3_aa: CASRGGQGLNTEAFF
cdr3_nt: TGTGCCAGCAGGGGCGGACAGGGCCTGAACACTGAAGCTTTCTTT
d_call: TRBD1
j_call: TRBJ1-1
v_call: TRBV6-1
clone_size: once

cdr3_aa: CASSQESWGVHNTEAFF
cdr3_nt: TGCGCCAGCAGCCAAGAGTCTTGGGGGGTCCACAACACTGAAGCTTTCTTT
d_call: .
j_call: TRBJ1-1
v_call: TRBV4-3
clone_size: once